Shown below are 5 T cell receptor beta chains from a single sample sequenced in a study of cytomegalovirus exposure and HLA in healthy donors. 60 Vbeta and 13 Jbeta primers were used in PCR. Generated by immunoSEQ multiplex PCR, the TCRdb table keeps only in-frame clones and is missing some. This table has 99,000 or so clones, 76% appearing once. The sequenced sample was PBMCs. These receptors all stem from a man in his forties in good health and CMV-seropositive.

This clone appeared once. This chain joins TRBV7-2 and TRBJ2-7; D might be TRBD2 (5 bases). V was pared by 2 bases and J by 3 bases, with 11 bases between. In germline, CDR1 is SGHTA, CDR2 FQGNSA. CDR3 size: 14 residues. The CDR3 spells CASSLRGSYYEQYF. The CDR3 region has the DNA TGTGCCAGCAGCTTAAGAGGGAGTTACTACGAGCAGTACTTC.

This rearrangement joins TRBV30 to TRBJ1-1; 10 bases match TRBD1. After removal of 2 bases from V and 5 bases from J, the junction contained 2 bases not matched to a gene. CDR3 length: 13 amino acids. In germline, CDR1 is GTSNPN, CDR2 SVGIG (reference sequence). The CDR3 sequence: CAWSRQGATEAFF. The CDR3 nucleotides are TGTGCCTGGAGTCGACAGGGGGCGACTGAAGCTTTCTTT.

CDR3 sequence reads: CSVEKGLASSYNEQFF. The DNA for the CDR3 is TGCAGCGTTGAGAAGGGACTAGCAAGCTCCTACAATGAGCAGTTCTTC. The chain links TRBV29-1 to TRBJ2-1, with 9 bases aligning to TRBD2. After removal of 3 bases from V and 0 bases from J, the junction contained 6 bases not matched to a gene. Germline CDR1 reads SQVTM; CDR2 reads ANQGSEA. CDR3 length equals 16 residues.

The chain links TRBV5-5 to TRBJ2-7, with 10 nucleotides matching TRBD1. The CDR3 has 14 amino acids. Trimming at V came to 5 bases and at J to 6 bases, leaving 8 bases not matched to a gene. Germline CDR1 is SGHKS and CDR2 is YYEKEE (reference sequence). This chain's CDR3 is CASRVPGQGLEQYF. CDR3 in DNA: TGTGCCAGCAGGGTTCCGGGACAGGGGCTCGAGCAGTACTTC.

This chain joins TRBV29-1 and TRBJ2-1; 10 bases match TRBD2. CDR3 length: 13 residues. CDR1 and CDR2 (germline): SQVTM, ANQGSEA. The V and J ends lost 3 bases and 9 bases, in that order; junction bases with no gene match: 5. The CDR3 DNA follows: TGCAGCGTTGACGGGACTAGCGTGCTTGAGCAGTTCTTC. Its protein product is CSVDGTSVLEQFF.